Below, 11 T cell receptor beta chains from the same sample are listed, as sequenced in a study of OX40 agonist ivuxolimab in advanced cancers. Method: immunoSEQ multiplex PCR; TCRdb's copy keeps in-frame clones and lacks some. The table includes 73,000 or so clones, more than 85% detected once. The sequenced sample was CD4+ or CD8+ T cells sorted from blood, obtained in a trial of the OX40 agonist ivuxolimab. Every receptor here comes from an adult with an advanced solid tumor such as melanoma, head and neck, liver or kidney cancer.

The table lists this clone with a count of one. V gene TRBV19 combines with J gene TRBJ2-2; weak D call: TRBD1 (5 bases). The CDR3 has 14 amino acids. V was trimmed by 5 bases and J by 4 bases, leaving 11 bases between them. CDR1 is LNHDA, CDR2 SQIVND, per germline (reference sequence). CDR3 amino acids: CASSSQGSTGELFF. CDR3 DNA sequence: TGTGCCAGTAGTTCCCAGGGATCCACCGGGGAGCTGTTTTTT.

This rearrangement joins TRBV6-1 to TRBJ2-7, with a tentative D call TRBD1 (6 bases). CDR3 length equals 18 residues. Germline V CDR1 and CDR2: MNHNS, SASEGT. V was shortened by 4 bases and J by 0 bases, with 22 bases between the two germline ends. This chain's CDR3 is CASSGGNMWDTLSYEQYF. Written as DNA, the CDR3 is TGTGCCAGCAGTGGGGGGAATATGTGGGACACTCTCTCCTACGAGCAGTACTTC.

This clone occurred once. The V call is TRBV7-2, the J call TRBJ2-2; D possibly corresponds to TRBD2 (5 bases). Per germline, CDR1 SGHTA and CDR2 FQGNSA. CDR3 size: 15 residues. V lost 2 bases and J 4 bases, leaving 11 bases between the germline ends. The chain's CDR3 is CASSLSLAGTGELFF. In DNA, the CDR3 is TGTGCCAGCAGCTTATCCCTAGCCGGCACCGGGGAGCTGTTTTTT.

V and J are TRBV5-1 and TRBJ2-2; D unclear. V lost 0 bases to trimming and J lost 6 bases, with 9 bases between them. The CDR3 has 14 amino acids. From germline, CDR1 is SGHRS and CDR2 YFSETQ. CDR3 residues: CASSLVPGPGELFF. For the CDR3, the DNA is TGCGCCAGCAGCTTGGTCCCTGGGCCCGGGGAGCTGTTTTTT. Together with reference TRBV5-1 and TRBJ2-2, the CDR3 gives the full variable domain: KAGVTQTPRYLIKTRGQQVTLSCSPISGHRSVSWYQQTPGQGLQFLFEYFSETQRNKGNFPGRFSGRQFSNSRSEMNVSTLELGDSALYLCASSLVPGPGELFFGEGSRLTVL.

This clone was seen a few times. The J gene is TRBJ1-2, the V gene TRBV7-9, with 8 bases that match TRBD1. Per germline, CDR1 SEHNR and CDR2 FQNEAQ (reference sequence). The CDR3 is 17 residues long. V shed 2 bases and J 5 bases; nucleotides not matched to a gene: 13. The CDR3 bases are TGTGCCAGCAGCTTACCTCGGACAGGGACCTACCAGTATGGCTACACCTTC. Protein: CASSLPRTGTYQYGYTF.

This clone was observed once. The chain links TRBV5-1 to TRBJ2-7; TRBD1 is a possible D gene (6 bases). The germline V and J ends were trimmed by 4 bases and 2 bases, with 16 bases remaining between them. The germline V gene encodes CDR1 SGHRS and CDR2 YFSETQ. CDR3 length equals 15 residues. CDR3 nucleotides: TGCGCCAGCAGCCGGGCGGCGGACAGAGCCTACGAGCAGTACTTC. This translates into CASSRAADRAYEQYF.

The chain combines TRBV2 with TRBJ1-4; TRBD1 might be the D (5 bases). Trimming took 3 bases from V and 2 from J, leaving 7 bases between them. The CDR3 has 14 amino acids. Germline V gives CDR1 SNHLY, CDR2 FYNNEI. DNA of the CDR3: TGTGCCAGCAGTGAGGGGCTGACTAATGAAAAACTGTTTTTT. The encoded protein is CASSEGLTNEKLFF.

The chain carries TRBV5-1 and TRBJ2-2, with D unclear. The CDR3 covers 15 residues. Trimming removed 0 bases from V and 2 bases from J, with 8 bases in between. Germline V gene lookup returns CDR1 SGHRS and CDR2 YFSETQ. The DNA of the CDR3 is TGCGCCAGCAGCTTGGCCGGACCCAACACCGGGGAGCTGTTTTTT. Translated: CASSLAGPNTGELFF.

CDR3 coding DNA: TGTGCCAGCAGGGCCTGGACAACTAAAAATTCACCCCTCCACTTT. Amino acid sequence: CASRAWTTKNSPLHF. The chain employs TRBV7-9 and TRBJ1-6, with D perhaps TRBD1 (5 bases). This CDR3 region has 15 residues. V lost 6 bases and J lost 7, with 16 bases in between. Germline-derived CDR1 and CDR2 are SEHNR and FQNEAQ (reference sequence).

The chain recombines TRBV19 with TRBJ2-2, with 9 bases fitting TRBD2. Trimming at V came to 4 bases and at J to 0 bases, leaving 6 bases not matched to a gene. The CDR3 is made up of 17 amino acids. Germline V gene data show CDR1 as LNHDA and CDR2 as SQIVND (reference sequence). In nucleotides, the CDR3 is TGTGCCAGTAGTAAATACCCTAGCGGGACGAACACCGGGGAGCTGTTTTTT. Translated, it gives CASSKYPSGTNTGELFF. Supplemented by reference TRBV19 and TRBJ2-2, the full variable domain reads DGGITQSPKYLFRKEGQNVTLSCEQNLNHDAMYWYRQDPGQGLRLIYYSQIVNDFQKGDIAEGYSVSREKKESFPLTVTSAQKNPTAFYLCASSKYPSGTNTGELFFGEGSRLTVL.

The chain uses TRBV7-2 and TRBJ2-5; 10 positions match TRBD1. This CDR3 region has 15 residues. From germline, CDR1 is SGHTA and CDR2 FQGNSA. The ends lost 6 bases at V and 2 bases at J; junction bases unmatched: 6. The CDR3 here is CASSQTGGRQETQYF. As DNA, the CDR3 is TGTGCCAGCAGTCAGACAGGGGGCCGTCAAGAGACCCAGTACTTC.